What follows are 2 T cell receptor beta chains derived from one specimen sequenced in a study of blood T cell repertoires in COVID-19. This table comes from immunoSEQ multiplex PCR, and its TCRdb copy is limited to in-frame clones, with some not included. The repertoire includes some 450,000 clones, about 91% of them detected once, and roughly 12% sits in the top ten. The sequenced material came from peripheral blood. These receptors were obtained from a woman between 45 and 65 years old with COVID-19, enrolled during active disease.

The chain couples TRBV20-1 to TRBJ2-7; TRBD1 is a possible D gene (5 bases). The CDR3 extends over 12 amino acids. From germline, CDR1 is DFQATT and CDR2 SNEGSKA (reference sequence). V was pared by 3 bases and J by 0 bases, with 6 bases between. DNA of the CDR3: TGCAGTGCTAGTGACAGCTCCTACGAGCAGTACTTC. Its protein product is CSASDSSYEQYF.

The chain couples TRBV19 to TRBJ2-3; perhaps TRBD1 as D (5 bases). The CDR3 covers 15 residues. CDR1 LNHDA and CDR2 SQIVND come from the germline V gene (reference sequence). The V end was cut by 5 bases, the J end by 0 bases, with 12 bases between. This CDR3 is CASSDSRASTDTQYF. The DNA for the CDR3 is TGTGCCAGTAGTGACAGCAGGGCTAGCACAGATACGCAGTATTTT. Full variable domain (rest looked up from reference TRBV19 and TRBJ2-3): DGGITQSPKYLFRKEGQNVTLSCEQNLNHDAMYWYRQDPGQGLRLIYYSQIVNDFQKGDIAEGYSVSREKKESFPLTVTSAQKNPTAFYLCASSDSRASTDTQYFGPGTRLTVL.